These T cell receptor beta chains were read from a single sample in a study of human T cells and chemical hapten exposure. TCRdb re-analysed the RACE reads in MiXCR, keeping a single row per CDR3 protein. In the table there are roughly 140,000 distinct CDR3 sequences, around 11% of which are singletons. This specimen was whole blood, taken in connection with sensitization to the hapten diphenylcyclopropenone (DPC). These receptors were obtained from a woman aged 50 to 60 with alopecia areata. Some clones in this sample may be carry-over from other donors' samples. The CDR3 runs from the conserved cysteine through the conserved F or W. D genes are given only for firm matches. Size values are once, few and many counts, or a class for expanded clones, and some rows have none.

J	size	D	V	DNA	CDR3
TRBJ2-1	-	TRBD1	TRBV11-3	TGTGCCAGCAGCTACAGGGGTCAAGCCTACAATGAGCAGTTCTTC	CASSYRGQAYNEQFF
TRBJ2-3	-	TRBD1	TRBV7-2	TGTGCCAGCAGCTCAGGGGGCGGCAAGAGCACAGATACGCAGTATTTT	CASSSGGGKSTDTQYF
TRBJ2-5	-	-	TRBV7-2	TGTGCCAGCAGCTTAGCGACCGGAATGGGCGAGACCCAGTACTTC	CASSLATGMGETQYF
TRBJ2-3	-	-	TRBV30	TGTGCATGGGGCGGGGATACGCTGTATTTT	CAWGGDTLYF
TRBJ2-5	-	-	TRBV5-4	TGTGCCAGCAGCTCGGACTCGAGGGCCCAGTACTTC	CASSSDSRAQYF
TRBJ2-3	few	TRBD1	TRBV19	TGTGCCAGTAGTATCGGTCCCCAGGGGGCAGATACGCAGTATTTT	CASSIGPQGADTQYF
TRBJ2-7	few	-	TRBV27	TGTGCCAGCAGTTTAAATCTACTTTCCTACGAGCAGTACTTC	CASSLNLLSYEQYF
TRBJ1-2	many	-	TRBV5-5	TGTGCCAGCAGCTCCCCCGTTCGTTCAGGGGCCACTAACTATGGCTACACCTTC	CASSSPVRSGATNYGYTF
TRBJ1-4	few	TRBD1	TRBV6-1	TGTGCCAGCAGTCGGGGGACAGGGGTTAATGAAAAACTGTTTTTT	CASSRGTGVNEKLFF
TRBJ1-2	few	TRBD1	TRBV2	TGTGCCAGCAAGGGGACAGGGAATAACTATGGCTACACCTTC	CASKGTGNNYGYTF
TRBJ2-3	many	TRBD2	TRBV18	TGTGCCAGCTCACCATCCCTAGCGGGAGGCCCAGATACGCAGTATTTT	CASSPSLAGGPDTQYF
TRBJ2-7	few	-	TRBV27	TGTGCCAGCAGGACTAGTGCCCCGGTCTACGAGCAGTACTTC	CASRTSAPVYEQYF
TRBJ2-3	few	-	TRBV4-2	TGTGCCAGCCGGGGACCAGAGGCAGATACGCAGTATTTT	CASRGPEADTQYF
TRBJ1-3	-	TRBD1	TRBV7-9	TGTGCCAGCAGCCCCCGTCAGGGGGACTCTGGAAACACCATATATTTT	CASSPRQGDSGNTIYF
TRBJ2-7	-	-	TRBV6-1	TGTGCCAGCAGTGAATGGGGACCGGAACCCGAGCAGTACTTC	CASSEWGPEPEQYF
TRBJ2-1	few	TRBD2	TRBV20-1	TGCAGTGCTAGAGATTTTCTAGCGGGAGTTGTCTACAATGAGCAGTTCTTC	CSARDFLAGVVYNEQFF
TRBJ1-2	few	-	TRBV2	TGTGCCAGCAGCGTCATCCTACTTTACGAGGGCTACACCTTC	CASSVILLYEGYTF
TRBJ1-1	-	-	TRBV10-3	TGTGCCATCGGGGGGAGTCTGGACACTGAAGCTTTCTTT	CAIGGSLDTEAFF
TRBJ2-6	few	-	TRBV11-3	TGTGCCAGCAGCTTAAGTGTCCAGGGAGCTGGGGCCAACGTCCTGACTTTC	CASSLSVQGAGANVLTF
TRBJ1-3	many	-	TRBV28	TGTGCCAGCACCCCTGTCGGTGGAAACACCATATATTTT	CASTPVGGNTIYF
TRBJ1-5	-	-	TRBV28	TGTGCCAGCAGTTTAAGGGCAGGCGGGGGGCAGCCCCAGCATTTT	CASSLRAGGGQPQHF
TRBJ2-4	-	TRBD2	TRBV6-1	TGTGCCACCAAGACTAGCGGGAGTTCAAACATTCAGTACTTC	CATKTSGSSNIQYF
TRBJ2-5	few	-	TRBV7-8	TGTGCCAGCAGATCCTCTGGCGCGGGCGAGACCCAGTACTTC	CASRSSGAGETQYF
TRBJ2-3	few	-	TRBV4-2	TGTGCCAGCAGCCGAAGGGACCCAACCACAGATACGCAGTATTTT	CASSRRDPTTDTQYF
TRBJ1-3	few	TRBD1	TRBV4-2	TGTGCCAGCAGCCCTTGGACAGGCGCCTCTGGAAACACCATATATTTT	CASSPWTGASGNTIYF
TRBJ1-1	few	TRBD1	TRBV12-3/TRBV12-4	TGTGCCAGCAGTCCATATACCCCCGGACAGGGGAACACTGAAGCTTTCTTT	CASSPYTPGQGNTEAFF
TRBJ2-5	many	TRBD1	TRBV29-1	TGCAGCGCATCAGGGGGACAGAAAGAGACCCAGTACTTC	CSASGGQKETQYF
TRBJ1-6	-	TRBD1	TRBV3-1	TGTGCCAGCAGCCAGGGGACAGTGTATTCACCCCTCCACTTT	CASSQGTVYSPLHF
TRBJ1-2	-	-	TRBV7-8	TGTGCCAGCAGCCCCCTCAGGGGTAACTATGGCTACACCTTC	CASSPLRGNYGYTF
TRBJ2-2	-	TRBD1	TRBV28	TGTGCCAGCAGCCTCGGACAGGGGTTCCCCGGGGAGCTGTTTTTT	CASSLGQGFPGELFF
TRBJ1-1	-	TRBD1	TRBV10-1	TGCGCCAGCAGTGGAACAGGGGAAGCTGAAGCTTTCTTT	CASSGTGEAEAFF
TRBJ2-7	many	-	TRBV9	TGTGCCAGCAGCGTAGAAGGGGGCGGCGGGACCTACGAGCAGTACTTC	CASSVEGGGGTYEQYF
TRBJ1-1	many	-	TRBV14	TGTGCCAGCAGCCAGTCACAGTACACTGAAGCTTTCTTT	CASSQSQYTEAFF
TRBJ1-1	many	-	TRBV12-3/TRBV12-4	TGTGCCAGCAGAGACCAATGGGGGGGCTCTTATTTCTTT	CASRDQWGGSYFF
TRBJ2-1	-	TRBD2	TRBV29-1	TGCAGCGTCAGAGGAGTAGCGGGAGGGTTTTACAATGAGCAGTTCTTC	CSVRGVAGGFYNEQFF
TRBJ2-2	few	-	TRBV6-6	TGTGCCAGCAGTTCCGGGCCGGCCGGGGAGCTGTTTTTT	CASSSGPAGELFF
TRBJ1-1	many	-	TRBV18	TGTGCCAGCTCACCTAAGACAGGATTAGGAACTGAAGCTTTCTTT	CASSPKTGLGTEAFF
TRBJ2-1	few	TRBD2	TRBV29-1	TGCAGCACATTAGCGGGGGGCTCCTACAATGAGCAGTTCTTC	CSTLAGGSYNEQFF
TRBJ2-3	many	-	TRBV11-2	TGTGCCAGCAGCCTCACCACCAACCTAAGACGGGACTCCCCCTCAGATACGCAGTATTTT	CASSLTTNLRRDSPSDTQYF
TRBJ2-7	few	-	TRBV7-2	TGTGCCAGCAGCTCCGCCGGTGGAGCCTACGAGCAGTACTTC	CASSSAGGAYEQYF
TRBJ2-7	few	-	TRBV30	TGTGCCCGCTCAGACGGGTCCGCCGAGCAGTACTTC	CARSDGSAEQYF
TRBJ2-7	-	-	TRBV7-8	TGTGCCAGCAGCCCCCCGGACACCTCCTACGAGCAGTACTTC	CASSPPDTSYEQYF
TRBJ2-3	-	TRBD2	TRBV29-1	TGCAGCGGCCGACTAGCGGGAGTAATAGCTACGCAGTATTTT	CSGRLAGVIATQYF
TRBJ2-1	few	TRBD1	TRBV7-9	TGTGCCAGCAGCTACTCACAGGGGTACAATGAGCAGTTCTTC	CASSYSQGYNEQFF
TRBJ2-3	many	-	TRBV7-2	TGTGCCATCGGTCACACAGATACGCAGTATTTT	CAIGHTDTQYF
TRBJ2-3	many	-	TRBV28	TGTGCCAGCAGCACCTCCCTCTGGGCTAGCCGCACAGATACGCAGTATTTT	CASSTSLWASRTDTQYF
TRBJ2-7	-	-	TRBV6-5	TGTGCCAGCAGTTACGGGCGGTCCCCCCAGAGTTACGAGCAGTACTTC	CASSYGRSPQSYEQYF
TRBJ2-5	few	TRBD2	TRBV7-2	TGTGCCAGCAGCGCCCCGAAGACTAGCGGGAATCGAGAGACCCAGTACTTC	CASSAPKTSGNRETQYF
TRBJ1-2	few	TRBD1	TRBV12-3/TRBV12-4	TGTGCCAGCAGAAAAGCAGGGGGCGCCAACTATGGCTACACCTTC	CASRKAGGANYGYTF
TRBJ1-3	few	TRBD1	TRBV7-2	TGTGCCAGCAGGGACAGGGGGTTTGGAAACACCATATATTTT	CASRDRGFGNTIYF
TRBJ2-3	-	-	TRBV12-3/TRBV12-4	TGTGCCAGCAGACCCACAGGGACTAGCACAGATACGCAGTATTTT	CASRPTGTSTDTQYF
TRBJ2-1	many	-	TRBV25-1	TGTGCCAGCGGCGAACTCCAAGAGCAGTTCTTC	CASGELQEQFF
TRBJ2-2	-	-	TRBV7-2	TGTGCCAGCAGCTTCCAAGTCGGGAACGGGGAGCTGTTTTTT	CASSFQVGNGELFF
TRBJ1-1	-	TRBD1	TRBV23-1	TGCGCCAGCAGTCAATCCGTAGAACGGACAGGGACATTGAACACTGAAGCTTTCTTT	CASSQSVERTGTLNTEAFF